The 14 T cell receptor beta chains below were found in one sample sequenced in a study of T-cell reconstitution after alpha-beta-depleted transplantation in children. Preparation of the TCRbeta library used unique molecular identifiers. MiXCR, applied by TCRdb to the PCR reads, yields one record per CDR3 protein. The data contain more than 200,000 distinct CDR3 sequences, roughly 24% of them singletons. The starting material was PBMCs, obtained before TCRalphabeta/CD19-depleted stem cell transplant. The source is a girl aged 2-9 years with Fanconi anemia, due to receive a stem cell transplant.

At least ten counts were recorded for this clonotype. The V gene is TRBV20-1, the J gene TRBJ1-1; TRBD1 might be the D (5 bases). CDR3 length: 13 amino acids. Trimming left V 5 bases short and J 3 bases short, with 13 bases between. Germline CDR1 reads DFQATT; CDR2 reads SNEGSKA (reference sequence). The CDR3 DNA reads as TGCAGTGCTGAGGCCGACAGCTACACTGAAGCTTTCTTT. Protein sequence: CSAEADSYTEAFF.

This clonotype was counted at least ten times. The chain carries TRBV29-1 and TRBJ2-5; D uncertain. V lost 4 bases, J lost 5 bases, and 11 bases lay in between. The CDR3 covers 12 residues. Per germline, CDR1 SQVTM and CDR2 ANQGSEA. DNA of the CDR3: TGCAGCGTTGCTTTACAGCGCGAGACCCAGTACTTC. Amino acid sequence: CSVALQRETQYF.

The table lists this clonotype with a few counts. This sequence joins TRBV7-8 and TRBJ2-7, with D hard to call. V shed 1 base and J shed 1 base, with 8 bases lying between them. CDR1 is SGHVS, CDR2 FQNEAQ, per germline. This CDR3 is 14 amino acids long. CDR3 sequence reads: CASSLDNPSYEQYF. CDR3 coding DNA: TGTGCCAGCAGCTTAGATAACCCTTCCTACGAGCAGTACTTC.

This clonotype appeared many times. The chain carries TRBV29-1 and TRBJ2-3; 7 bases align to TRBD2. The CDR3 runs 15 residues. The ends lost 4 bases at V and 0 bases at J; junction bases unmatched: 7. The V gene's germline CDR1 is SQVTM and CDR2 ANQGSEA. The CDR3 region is CSVVPPGRSTDTQYF. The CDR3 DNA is TGCAGCGTTGTCCCCCCCGGGAGGAGCACAGATACGCAGTATTTT.

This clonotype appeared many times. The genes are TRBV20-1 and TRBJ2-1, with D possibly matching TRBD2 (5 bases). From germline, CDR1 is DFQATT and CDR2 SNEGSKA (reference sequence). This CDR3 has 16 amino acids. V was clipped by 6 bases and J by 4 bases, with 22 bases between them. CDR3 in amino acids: CSARERGLNYYNEQFF. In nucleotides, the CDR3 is TGCAGTGCCCGAGAACGGGGTCTCAACTATTACAATGAGCAGTTCTTC.

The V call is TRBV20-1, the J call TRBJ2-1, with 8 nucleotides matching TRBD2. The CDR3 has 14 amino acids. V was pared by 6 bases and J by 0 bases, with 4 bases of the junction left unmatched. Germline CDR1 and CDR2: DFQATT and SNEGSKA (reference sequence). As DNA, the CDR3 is TGCAGTGCAACGGGACTAGTCTCCTACAATGAGCAGTTCTTC. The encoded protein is CSATGLVSYNEQFF.

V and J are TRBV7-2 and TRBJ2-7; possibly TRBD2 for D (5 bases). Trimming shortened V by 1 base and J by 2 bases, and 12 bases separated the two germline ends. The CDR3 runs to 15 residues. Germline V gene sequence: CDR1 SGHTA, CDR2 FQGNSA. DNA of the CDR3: TGTGCCAGCAGCTTAGGAGTAGCGATCCCCTACGAGCAGTACTTC. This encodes CASSLGVAIPYEQYF.

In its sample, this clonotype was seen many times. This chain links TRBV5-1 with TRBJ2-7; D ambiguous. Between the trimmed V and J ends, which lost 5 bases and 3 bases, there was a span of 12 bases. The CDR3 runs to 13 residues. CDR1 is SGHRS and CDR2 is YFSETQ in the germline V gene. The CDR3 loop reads CASSYVGYYEQYF. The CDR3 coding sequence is TGCGCCAGCAGTTACGTCGGGTACTACGAGCAGTACTTC.

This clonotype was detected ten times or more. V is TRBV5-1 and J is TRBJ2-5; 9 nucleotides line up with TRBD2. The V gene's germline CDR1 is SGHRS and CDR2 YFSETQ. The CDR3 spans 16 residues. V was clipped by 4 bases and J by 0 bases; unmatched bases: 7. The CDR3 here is CASSHGTSLDQETQYF. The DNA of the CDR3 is TGCGCCAGCAGCCACGGGACTAGCCTAGACCAAGAGACCCAGTACTTC.

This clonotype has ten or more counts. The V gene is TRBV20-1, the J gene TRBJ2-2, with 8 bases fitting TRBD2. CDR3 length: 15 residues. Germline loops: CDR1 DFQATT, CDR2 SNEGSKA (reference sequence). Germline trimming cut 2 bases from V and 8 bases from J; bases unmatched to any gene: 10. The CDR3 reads CSARKGRGRWGELFF. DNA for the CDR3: TGCAGTGCTAGAAAGGGCCGCGGGAGGTGGGGGGAGCTGTTTTTT.

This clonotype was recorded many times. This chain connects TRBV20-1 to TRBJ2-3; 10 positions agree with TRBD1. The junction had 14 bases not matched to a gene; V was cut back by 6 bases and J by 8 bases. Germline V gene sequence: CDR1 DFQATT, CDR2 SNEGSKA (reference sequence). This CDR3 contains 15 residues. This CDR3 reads CSATTTGQGTATQYF. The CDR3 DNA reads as TGCAGTGCCACTACAACGGGACAGGGGACGGCTACGCAGTATTTT.

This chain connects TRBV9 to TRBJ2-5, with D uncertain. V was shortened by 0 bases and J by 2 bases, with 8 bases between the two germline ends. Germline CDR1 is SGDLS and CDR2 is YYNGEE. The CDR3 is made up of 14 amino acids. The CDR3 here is CASSVGPGQETQYF. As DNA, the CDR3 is TGTGCCAGCAGCGTAGGCCCAGGACAAGAGACCCAGTACTTC. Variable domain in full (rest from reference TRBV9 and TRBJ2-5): DSGVTQTPKHLITATGQRVTLRCSPRSGDLSVYWYQQSLDQGLQFLIQYYNGEERAKGNILERFSAQQFPDLHSELNLSSLELGDSALYFCASSVGPGQETQYFGPGTRLLVL.

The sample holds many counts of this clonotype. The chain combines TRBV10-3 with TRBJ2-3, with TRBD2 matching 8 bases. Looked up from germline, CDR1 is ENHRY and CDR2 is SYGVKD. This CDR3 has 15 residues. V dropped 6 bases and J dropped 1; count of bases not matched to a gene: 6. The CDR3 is CAISRLALRTDTQYF. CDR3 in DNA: TGTGCCATCAGCCGACTAGCGCTTCGCACAGATACGCAGTATTTT.

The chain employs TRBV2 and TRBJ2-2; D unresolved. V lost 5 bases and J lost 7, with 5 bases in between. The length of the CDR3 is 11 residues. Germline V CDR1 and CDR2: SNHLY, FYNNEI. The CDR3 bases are TGTGCCAGCAGTAGTGGCGGGGAGCTGTTTTTT. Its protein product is CASSSGGELFF.